The present T cell receptor (beta chain) was sequenced within a study of Graves' ophthalmopathy and Graves' hyperthyroidism. Ophthalmopathy donors showed moderate-to-severe activity, CAS ≥3, NOSPECS ≥4 and a duration under 3 months. Each diagnosis was determined on the basis of clinical symptoms, serum thyroxine, TRAb, thyroid ultrasound and orbital computed tomography. The PBMC fraction was derived from 9.5 to 10 ml of fresh peripheral blood. This clonotype has a count of ten or more. Its antigen is as yet unknown. General study points: In blood appeared most of the expanded thyroid clonotypes whose frequency exceeded 0.001.

The CDR3 is 13 amino acids. Trimming left V 6 bases short and J 4 bases short, with 7 bases between. CDR3 regions of TCR beta were amplified from RNA transcripts. Following a first-round RT-PCR that used HTBI primers, a second-round multiplex PCR was carried out. Each CDR3 protein gets one entry after TCRdb re-called the multiplex PCR reads with MiXCR. Here the sample spans about 480,000 distinct CDR3 sequences, approximately 15% being singletons. The V and J genes are TRBV12-3 or TRBV12-4 and TRBJ2-6, with unresolved D. The sample taken for sequencing was blood. The sequence was obtained from a woman aged 25 to 45 with Graves' ophthalmopathy. The CDR3 reads CASSFMGANVLTF. CDR3 sequence (DNA): TGTGCCAGCAGCTTTATGGGGGCCAACGTCCTGACTTTC.